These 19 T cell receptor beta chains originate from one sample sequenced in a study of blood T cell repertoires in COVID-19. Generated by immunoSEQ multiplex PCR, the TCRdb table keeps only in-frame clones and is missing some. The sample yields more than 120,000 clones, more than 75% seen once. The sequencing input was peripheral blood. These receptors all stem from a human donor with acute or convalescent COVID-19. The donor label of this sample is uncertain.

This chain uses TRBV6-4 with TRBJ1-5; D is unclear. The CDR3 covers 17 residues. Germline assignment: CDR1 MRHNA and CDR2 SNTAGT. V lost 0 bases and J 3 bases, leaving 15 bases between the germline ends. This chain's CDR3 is CASSDSNVARFNQPQHF. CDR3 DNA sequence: TGTGCCAGCAGTGACTCGAACGTGGCCCGATTCAATCAGCCCCAGCATTTT.

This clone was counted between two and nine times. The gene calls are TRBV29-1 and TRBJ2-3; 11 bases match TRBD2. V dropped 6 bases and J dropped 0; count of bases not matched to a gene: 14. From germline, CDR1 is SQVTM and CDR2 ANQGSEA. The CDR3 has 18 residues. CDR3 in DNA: TGCAGCGTCCACCGAAGACTAGCGGGAAGCCGTAGCACAGATACGCAGTATTTT. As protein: CSVHRRLAGSRSTDTQYF.

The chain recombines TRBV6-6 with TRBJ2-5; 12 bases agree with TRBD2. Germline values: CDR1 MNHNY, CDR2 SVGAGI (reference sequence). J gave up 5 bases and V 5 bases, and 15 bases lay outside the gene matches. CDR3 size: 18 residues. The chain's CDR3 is CASSRTMTSGSNWETQYF. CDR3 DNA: TGTGCCAGCAGTCGAACCATGACTAGCGGGAGTAATTGGGAGACCCAGTACTTC.

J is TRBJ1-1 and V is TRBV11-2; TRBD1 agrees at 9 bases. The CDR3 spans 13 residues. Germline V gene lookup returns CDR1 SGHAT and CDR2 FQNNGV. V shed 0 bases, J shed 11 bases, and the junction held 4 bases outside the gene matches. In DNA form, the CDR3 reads TGTGCCAGCAGCTTAGAGGTGGGGACAGGGGCTTTCTTT. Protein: CASSLEVGTGAFF.

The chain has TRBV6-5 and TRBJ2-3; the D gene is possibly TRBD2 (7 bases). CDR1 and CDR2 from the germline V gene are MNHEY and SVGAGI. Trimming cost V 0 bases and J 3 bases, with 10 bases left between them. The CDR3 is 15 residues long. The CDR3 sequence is CASSYSGGLTDTQYF. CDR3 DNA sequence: TGTGCCAGCAGTTACTCGGGGGGGCTTACAGATACGCAGTATTTT.

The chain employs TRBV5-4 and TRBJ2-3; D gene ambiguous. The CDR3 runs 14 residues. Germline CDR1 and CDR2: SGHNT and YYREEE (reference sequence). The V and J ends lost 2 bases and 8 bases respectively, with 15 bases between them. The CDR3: CASSFDLSLFTQYF. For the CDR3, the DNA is TGTGCCAGCAGCTTCGACTTATCCCTGTTTACGCAGTATTTT.

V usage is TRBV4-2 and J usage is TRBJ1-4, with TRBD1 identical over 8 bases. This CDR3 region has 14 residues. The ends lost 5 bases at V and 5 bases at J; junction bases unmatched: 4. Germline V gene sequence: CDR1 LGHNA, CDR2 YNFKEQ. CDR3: CASSRTGLNEKLFF. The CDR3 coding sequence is TGTGCCAGCAGCAGGACAGGGCTGAATGAAAAACTGTTTTTT.

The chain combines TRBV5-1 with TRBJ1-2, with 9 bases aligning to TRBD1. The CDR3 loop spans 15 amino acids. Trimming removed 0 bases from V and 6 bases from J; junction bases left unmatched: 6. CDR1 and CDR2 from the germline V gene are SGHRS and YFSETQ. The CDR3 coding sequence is TGCGCCAGCAGCTTGGCCGCGAGACAGGGGGATGGCTACACCTTC. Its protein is CASSLAARQGDGYTF.

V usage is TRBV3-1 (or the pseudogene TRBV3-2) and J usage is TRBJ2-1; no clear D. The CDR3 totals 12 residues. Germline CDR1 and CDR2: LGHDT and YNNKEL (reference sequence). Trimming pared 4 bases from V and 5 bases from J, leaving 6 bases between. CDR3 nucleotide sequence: TGTGCCAGCAGCCCCAGGAACAATGAGCAGTTCTTC. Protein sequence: CASSPRNNEQFF.

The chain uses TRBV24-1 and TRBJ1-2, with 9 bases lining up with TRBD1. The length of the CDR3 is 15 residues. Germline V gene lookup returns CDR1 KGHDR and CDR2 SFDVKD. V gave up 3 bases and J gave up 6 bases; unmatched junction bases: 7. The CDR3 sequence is CATSDPGTGSDGYTF. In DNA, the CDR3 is TGTGCCACCAGTGATCCCGGGACAGGGTCCGATGGCTACACCTTC.

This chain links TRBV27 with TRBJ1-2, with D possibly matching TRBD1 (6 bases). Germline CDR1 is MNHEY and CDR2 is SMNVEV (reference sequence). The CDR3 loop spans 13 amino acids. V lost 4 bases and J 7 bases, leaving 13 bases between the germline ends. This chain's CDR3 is CASSSSGTIGYTF. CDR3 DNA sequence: TGTGCCAGCAGTTCGTCCGGGACAATTGGCTACACCTTC.

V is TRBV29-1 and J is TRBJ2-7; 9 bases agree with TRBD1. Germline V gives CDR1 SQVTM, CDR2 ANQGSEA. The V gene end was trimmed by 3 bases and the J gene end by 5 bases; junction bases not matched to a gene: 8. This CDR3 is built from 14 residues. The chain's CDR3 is CSVDISTGGDEQYF. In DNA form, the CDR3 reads TGCAGCGTTGATATATCGACAGGGGGGGACGAGCAGTACTTC.

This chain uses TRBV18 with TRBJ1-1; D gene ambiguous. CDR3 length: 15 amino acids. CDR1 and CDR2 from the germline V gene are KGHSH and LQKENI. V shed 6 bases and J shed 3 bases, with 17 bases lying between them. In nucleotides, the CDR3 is TGTGCCAGCTCCCCTACGACCCAGCGGGACACTGAAGCTTTCTTT. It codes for CASSPTTQRDTEAFF. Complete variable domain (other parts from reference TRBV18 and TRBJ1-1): NAGVMQNPRHLVRRRGQEARLRCSPMKGHSHVYWYRQLPEEGLKFMVYLQKENIIDESGMPKERFSAEFPKEGPSILRIQQVVRGDSAAYFCASSPTTQRDTEAFFGQGTRLTVV.

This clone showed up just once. In DNA form, the CDR3 reads TGTGCCTGGACGGGACTAGCGGCGGCAGATACGCAGTATTTT. Translating gives CAWTGLAAADTQYF. The V call is TRBV30, the J call TRBJ2-3; 11 nucleotides agree with TRBD2. This CDR3 region has 14 residues. The J segment lost 4 bases and the V segment lost 4 bases, leaving 4 bases of the junction unmatched. In germline, CDR1 is GTSNPN, CDR2 SVGIG (reference sequence). Together with reference TRBV30 and TRBJ2-3, the CDR3 gives the full variable domain: SQTIHQWPATLVQPVGSPLSLECTVEGTSNPNLYWYRQAAGRGLQLLFYSVGIGQISSEVPQNLSASRPQDRQFILSSKKLLLSDSGFYLCAWTGLAAADTQYFGPGTRLTVL.

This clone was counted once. The DNA of the CDR3 is TGTGCCAGCAGCTTAGGACAGGGAAGTAACCGGTTCTTC. Its protein product is CASSLGQGSNRFF. The chain recombines TRBV7-2 with TRBJ2-1; 7 bases align to TRBD1. Germline V gene data show CDR1 as SGHTA and CDR2 as FQGNSA. The CDR3 has 13 amino acids. With 1 base clipped from V and 15 bases from J, the junction kept 9 bases outside the gene matches.

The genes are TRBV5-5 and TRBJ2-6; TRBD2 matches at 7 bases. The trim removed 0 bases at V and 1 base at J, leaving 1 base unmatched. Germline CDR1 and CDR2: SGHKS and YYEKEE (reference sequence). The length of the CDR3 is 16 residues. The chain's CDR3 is CASSLGLASGANVLTF. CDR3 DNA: TGTGCCAGCAGCTTGGGACTAGCTTCTGGGGCCAACGTCCTGACTTTC.

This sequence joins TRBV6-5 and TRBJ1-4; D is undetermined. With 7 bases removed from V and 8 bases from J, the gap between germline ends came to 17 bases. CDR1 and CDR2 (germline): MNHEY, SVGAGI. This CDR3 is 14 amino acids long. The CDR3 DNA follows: TGTGCCAGCACCGATCAACGGGGTAGGGAAAAACTGTTTTTT. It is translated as CASTDQRGREKLFF.

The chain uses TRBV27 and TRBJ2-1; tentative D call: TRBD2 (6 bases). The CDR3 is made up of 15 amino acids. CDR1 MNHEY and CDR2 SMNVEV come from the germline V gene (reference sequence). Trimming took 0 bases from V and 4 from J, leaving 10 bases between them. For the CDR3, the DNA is TGTGCCAGCAGTTTATCGGCGGGACTGTACAATGAGCAGTTCTTC. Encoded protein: CASSLSAGLYNEQFF.

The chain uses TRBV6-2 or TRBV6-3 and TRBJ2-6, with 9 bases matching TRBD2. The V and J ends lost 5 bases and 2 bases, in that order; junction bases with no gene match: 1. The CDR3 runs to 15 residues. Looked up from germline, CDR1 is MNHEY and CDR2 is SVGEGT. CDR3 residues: CASSKREAGANVLTF. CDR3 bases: TGTGCCAGCAGTAAGCGGGAGGCTGGGGCCAACGTCCTGACTTTC.